This TCR beta chain derives from a study of early T cells in non-severe SARS-CoV-2 infection. On the study more broadly: Alpha and beta chains were unpaired, from unsorted whole-blood bulk RNA.

Within the sample, this clonotype is medium-sized. The antigen remains undetermined. Notes on the study in general: VDJdb matching skewed toward anti-spike CD8 responses, missing private and CD4 specificities.

The CDR3 is 12 residues long. Germline lookup yields CDR1 SQVTM and CDR2 ANQGSEA. With V trimmed by 5 bases and J by 6 bases, 3 bases remained unmatched. As part of library construction, unique molecular identifiers were attached to individual cDNA molecules. One entry per CDR3 protein results from TCRdb running MiXCR on the 5' RACE reads. The table records about 22,000 distinct CDR3 sequences, roughly 4.5% of them present only once. The sample consisted of whole blood. This rearrangement joins TRBV29-1 to TRBJ2-2, with 7 positions matching TRBD1. This receptor was taken from an adult who was a healthcare worker with PCR-confirmed SARS-CoV-2 infection or an uninfected control (not recorded which). CDR3 nucleotides: TGCAGCGTTTCCGGGACAGCCGGGGAGCTGTTTTTT. Its translation is CSVSGTAGELFF.